The following is a T cell receptor beta chain sequence with its context. The record originates from a study of blood T cell repertoires in COVID-19. Per the study methods: Quantification of nucleated cells was approximated via reference gene primer amplification. The method was immunoSEQ multiplex PCR; TCRdb's version includes in-frame clones alone and lacks a portion of them. V and J calls and clone size are copied from that table; D and trimming were computed from the DNA. The sample holds about 45,000 clones, over 70% seen once. From germline, CDR1 is MNHEY and CDR2 SVGAGI. CDR3 length equals 15 residues. Trimming removed 6 bases from V and 1 base from J; junction bases left unmatched: 8.

The receptor was derived from a human donor in a cohort sampled during active COVID-19. The chain recombines TRBV6-5 with TRBJ2-7; 8 nucleotides align to TRBD1. Sequencing was carried out using peripheral blood. CDR3 bases: TGTGCCAGCAGCCTTGACAGGGGAGCGTCCTACGAGCAGTACTTC. Its translation: CASSLDRGASYEQYF.